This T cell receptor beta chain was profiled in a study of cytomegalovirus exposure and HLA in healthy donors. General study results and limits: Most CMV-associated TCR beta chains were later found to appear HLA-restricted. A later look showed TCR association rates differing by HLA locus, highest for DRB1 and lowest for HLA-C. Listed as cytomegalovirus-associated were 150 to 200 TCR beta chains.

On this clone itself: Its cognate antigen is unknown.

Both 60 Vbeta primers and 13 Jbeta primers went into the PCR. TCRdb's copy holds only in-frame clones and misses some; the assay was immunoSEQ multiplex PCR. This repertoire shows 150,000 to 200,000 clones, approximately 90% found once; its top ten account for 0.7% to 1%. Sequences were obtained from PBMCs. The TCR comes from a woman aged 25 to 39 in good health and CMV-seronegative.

The CDR3 bases are TGTGCCAGCAGCGGACGGCGGGACAGGGGATTCCGTAACTATGGCTACACCTTC. Translating gives CASSGRRDRGFRNYGYTF. V gene TRBV9 combines with J gene TRBJ1-2; 10 nucleotides line up with TRBD1. The length of the CDR3 is 18 residues. Germline CDR1 and CDR2: SGDLS and YYNGEE. V trimming: 3 bases; J trimming: 1 base; junction bases outside the gene matches: 12.